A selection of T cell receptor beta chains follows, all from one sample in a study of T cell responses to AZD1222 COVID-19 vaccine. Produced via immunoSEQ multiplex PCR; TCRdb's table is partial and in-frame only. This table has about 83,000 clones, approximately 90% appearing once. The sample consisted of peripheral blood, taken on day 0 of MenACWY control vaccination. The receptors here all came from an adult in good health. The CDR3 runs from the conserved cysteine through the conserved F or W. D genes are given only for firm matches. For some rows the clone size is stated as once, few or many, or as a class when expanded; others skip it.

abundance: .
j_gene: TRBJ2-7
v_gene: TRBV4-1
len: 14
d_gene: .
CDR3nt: TGCGCCAGCAGCCAAGGAGGGGGGCCCTACGAGCAGTACTTC
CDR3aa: CASSQGGGPYEQYF

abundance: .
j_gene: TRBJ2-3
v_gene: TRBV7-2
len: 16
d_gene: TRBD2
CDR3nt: TGTGCCAGCAGCTTGGCGGGGGGGTTTGGCACAGATACGCAGTATTTT
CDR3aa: CASSLAGGFGTDTQYF

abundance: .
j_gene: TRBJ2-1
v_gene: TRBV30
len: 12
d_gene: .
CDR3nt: TGTGCCTGGATTAGGGCCTACAATGAGCAGTTCTTC
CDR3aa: CAWIRAYNEQFF

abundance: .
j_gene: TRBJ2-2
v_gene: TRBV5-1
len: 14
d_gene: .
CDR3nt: TGCGCCAGCAGCTTTTCGGGGAGTACCGGGGAGCTGTTTTTT
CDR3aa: CASSFSGSTGELFF

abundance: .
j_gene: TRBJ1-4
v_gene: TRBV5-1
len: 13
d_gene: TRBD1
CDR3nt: TGCGCCAGCAGGACAGGGGATGGAGAAAAACTGTTTTTT
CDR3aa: CASRTGDGEKLFF

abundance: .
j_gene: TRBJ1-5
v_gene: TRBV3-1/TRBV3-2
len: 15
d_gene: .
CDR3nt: TGTGCCAGCAGCCCGGACAGCGCAGATAATCAGCCCCAGCATTTT
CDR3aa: CASSPDSADNQPQHF

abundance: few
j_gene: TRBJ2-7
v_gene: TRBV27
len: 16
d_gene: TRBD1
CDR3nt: TGTGCCAGCAGTTTATCGCAGGGGGCAGGGTCCTACGAGCAGTACTTC
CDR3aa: CASSLSQGAGSYEQYF

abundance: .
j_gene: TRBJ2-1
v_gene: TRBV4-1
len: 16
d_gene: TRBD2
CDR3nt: TGCGCCAGCAGCCGGGGTGTTGGTAGCGGGAGGCCGGACACGTTCTTC
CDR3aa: CASSRGVGSGRPDTFF

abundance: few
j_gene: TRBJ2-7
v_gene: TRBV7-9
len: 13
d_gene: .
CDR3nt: TGTGCCAGCAGCGGGACACCGACCTACGAGCAGTACTTC
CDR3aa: CASSGTPTYEQYF

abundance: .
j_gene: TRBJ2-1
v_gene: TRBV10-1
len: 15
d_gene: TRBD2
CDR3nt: TGCGCCAGCAGTGAAGGGACTAGCGGCTACAATGAGCAGTTCTTC
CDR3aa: CASSEGTSGYNEQFF

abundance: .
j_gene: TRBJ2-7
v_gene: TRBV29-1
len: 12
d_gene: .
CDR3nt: TGCAGCGGAGGGTCCCGACTCGAGGAGCAGTACTTC
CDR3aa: CSGGSRLEEQYF

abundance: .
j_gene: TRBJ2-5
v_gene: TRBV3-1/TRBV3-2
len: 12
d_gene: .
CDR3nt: TGTGCCAGCAGCCAAGAACGGGAGACCCAGTACTTC
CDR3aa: CASSQERETQYF

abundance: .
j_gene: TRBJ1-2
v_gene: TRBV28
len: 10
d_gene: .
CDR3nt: TGTGCCAGCAGTTTCCGGAGGTACACCTTC
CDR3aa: CASSFRRYTF

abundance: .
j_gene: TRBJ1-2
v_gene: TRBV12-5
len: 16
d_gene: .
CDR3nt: TGTGCTAGCCAAAATGCGCCCATACCAGGGTGGGGTGGCTACACCTTC
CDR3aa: CASQNAPIPGWGGYTF

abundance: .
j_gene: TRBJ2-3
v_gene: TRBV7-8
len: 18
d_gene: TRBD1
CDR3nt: TGTGCCAGCAGCTTAAGGGACAGGGGATTTAGATTGACAGATACGCAGTATTTT
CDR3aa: CASSLRDRGFRLTDTQYF

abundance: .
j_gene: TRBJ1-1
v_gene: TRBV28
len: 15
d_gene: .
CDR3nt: TGTGCCAGCAGTAGACTAGGGGGGATAGGTACTGAAGCTTTCTTT
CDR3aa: CASSRLGGIGTEAFF

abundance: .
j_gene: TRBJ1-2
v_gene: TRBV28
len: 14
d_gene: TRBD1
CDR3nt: TGTGCCAGCAGTCTGGGACAGGGGTACTATGGCTACACCTTC
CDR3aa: CASSLGQGYYGYTF

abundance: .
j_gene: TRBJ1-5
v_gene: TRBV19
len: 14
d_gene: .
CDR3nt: TGTGCCAGTAGTAAGGGGCAGAGCAATCAGCCCCAGCATTTT
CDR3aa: CASSKGQSNQPQHF

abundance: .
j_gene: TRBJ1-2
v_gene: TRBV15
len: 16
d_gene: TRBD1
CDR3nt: TGTGCCACCAGCAGAGGCCGACAGGGGGCCGTGGGAGGCTACACCTTC
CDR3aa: CATSRGRQGAVGGYTF

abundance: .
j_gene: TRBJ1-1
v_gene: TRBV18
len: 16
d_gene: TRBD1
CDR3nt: TGTGCCAGCTCACCCGCAAGAACAGGGGATCACACTGAAGCTTTCTTT
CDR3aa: CASSPARTGDHTEAFF

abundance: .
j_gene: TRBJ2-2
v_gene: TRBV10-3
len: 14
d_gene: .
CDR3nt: TGTGCCATCAGAAGGGTCGGAGATACCGGGGAGCTGTTTTTT
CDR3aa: CAIRRVGDTGELFF

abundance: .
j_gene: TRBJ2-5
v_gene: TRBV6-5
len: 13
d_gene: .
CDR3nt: TGTGCCAGCAGTTACGGGTGGGGCGAGACCCAGTACTTC
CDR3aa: CASSYGWGETQYF

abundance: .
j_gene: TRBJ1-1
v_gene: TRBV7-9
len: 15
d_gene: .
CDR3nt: TGTGCCAGCAGCTTAACTGGGAGGGGGAACACTGAAGCTTTCTTT
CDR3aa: CASSLTGRGNTEAFF

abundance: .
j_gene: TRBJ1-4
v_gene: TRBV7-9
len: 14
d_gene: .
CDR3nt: TGTGCCAGCAGCCCAACATTAGCAACTGAAAAACTGTTTTTT
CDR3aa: CASSPTLATEKLFF

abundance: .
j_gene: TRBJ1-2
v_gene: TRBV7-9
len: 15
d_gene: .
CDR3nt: TGTGCCAGCAGCCTGCCCAGTCAGGCGCTTTATGGCTACACCTTC
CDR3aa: CASSLPSQALYGYTF

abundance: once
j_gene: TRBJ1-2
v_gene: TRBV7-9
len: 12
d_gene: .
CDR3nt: TGTGCCAGCAGCTTAGGAGCGAATGGCTACACCTTC
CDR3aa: CASSLGANGYTF

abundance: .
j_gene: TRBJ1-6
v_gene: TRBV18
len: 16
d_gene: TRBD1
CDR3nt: TGTGCCAGCTCACCACCCGGGACAGGGGCAAATTCACCCCTCCACTTT
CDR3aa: CASSPPGTGANSPLHF

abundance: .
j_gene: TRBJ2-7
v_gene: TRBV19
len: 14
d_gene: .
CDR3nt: TGTGCCAGTAGTTTCAGTGCGGTCTCCTACGAGCAGTACTTC
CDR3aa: CASSFSAVSYEQYF

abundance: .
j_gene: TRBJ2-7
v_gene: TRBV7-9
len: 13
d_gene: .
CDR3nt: TGTGCCAGCAGCTTAGACAGGGGAGGCGAGCAGTACTTC
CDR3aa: CASSLDRGGEQYF

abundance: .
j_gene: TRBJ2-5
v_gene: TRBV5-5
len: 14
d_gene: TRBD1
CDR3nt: TGTGCCAGCAGGAGTGGGACAGGCCAAGAGACCCAGTACTTC
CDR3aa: CASRSGTGQETQYF

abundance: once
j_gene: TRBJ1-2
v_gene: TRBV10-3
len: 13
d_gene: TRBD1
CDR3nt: TGTGCCATCAAAGGCCAGGGGGAAGATGGCTACACCTTC
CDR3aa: CAIKGQGEDGYTF

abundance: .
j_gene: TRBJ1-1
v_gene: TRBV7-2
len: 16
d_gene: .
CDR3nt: TGTGCCAGCAGCCACCCCGGCTCTGATAAGGGGACTGAAGCTTTCTTT
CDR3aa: CASSHPGSDKGTEAFF

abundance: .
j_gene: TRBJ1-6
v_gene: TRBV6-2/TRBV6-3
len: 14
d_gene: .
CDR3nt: TGTGCCAGCAGTGGGGGGTGGAGTGGATCACCCCTCCACTTT
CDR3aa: CASSGGWSGSPLHF

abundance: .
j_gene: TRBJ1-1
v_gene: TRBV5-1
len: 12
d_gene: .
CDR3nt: TGCGCCAGCAGCTTGCCGAGCACTGAAGCTTTCTTT
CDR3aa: CASSLPSTEAFF

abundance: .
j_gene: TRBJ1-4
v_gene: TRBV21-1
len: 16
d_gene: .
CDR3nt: TGTGCCGGGCCCCGGGCGCACTCAGCAACTAATGAAAAACTGTTTTTT
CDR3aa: CAGPRAHSATNEKLFF

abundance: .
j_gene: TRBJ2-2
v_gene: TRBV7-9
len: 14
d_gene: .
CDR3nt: TGTGCCAGCGCCCGGCCCACCGCCACCGGGGAGCTGTTTTTT
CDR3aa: CASARPTATGELFF

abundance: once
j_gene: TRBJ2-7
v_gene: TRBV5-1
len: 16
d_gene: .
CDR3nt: TGCGCCAGCAGCTTGGCCGCAATAGGGGGATTAAACGAGCAGTACTTC
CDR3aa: CASSLAAIGGLNEQYF

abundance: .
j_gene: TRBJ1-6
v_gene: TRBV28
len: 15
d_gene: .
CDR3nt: TGTGCCAGCAGCCCCTCACGGGGCTCTAATTCACCCCTCCACTTT
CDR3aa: CASSPSRGSNSPLHF

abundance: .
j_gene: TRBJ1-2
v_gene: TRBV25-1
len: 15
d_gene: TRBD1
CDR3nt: TGTGCCAGCAGTGACTGGGACAGGGGGAACTATGGCTACACCTTC
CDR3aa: CASSDWDRGNYGYTF

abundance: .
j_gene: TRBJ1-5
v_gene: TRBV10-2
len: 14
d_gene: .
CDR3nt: TGCGCCAGCAGCGCTACCCGGGGGGATCAGCCCCAGCATTTT
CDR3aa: CASSATRGDQPQHF

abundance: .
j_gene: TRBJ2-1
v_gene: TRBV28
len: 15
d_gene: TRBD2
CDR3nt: TGTGCCAGCAGTTTATCCGGGGGGAGACACAATGAGCAGTTCTTC
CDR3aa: CASSLSGGRHNEQFF

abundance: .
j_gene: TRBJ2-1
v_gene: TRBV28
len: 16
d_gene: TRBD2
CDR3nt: TGTGCCAGCAGTTCAGTAGCGGGAGCGGACTTGGATGAGCAGTTCTTC
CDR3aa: CASSSVAGADLDEQFF

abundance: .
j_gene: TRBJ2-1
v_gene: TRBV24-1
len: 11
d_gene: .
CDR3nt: TGTGCCACCAGTGATTTGGTTAAGCAGTTCTTC
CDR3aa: CATSDLVKQFF

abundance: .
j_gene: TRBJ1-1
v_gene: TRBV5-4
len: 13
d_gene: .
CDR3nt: TGTGCCAGCAGCTCGGAGGAGGTATTAGGAGCTTTCTTT
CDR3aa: CASSSEEVLGAFF

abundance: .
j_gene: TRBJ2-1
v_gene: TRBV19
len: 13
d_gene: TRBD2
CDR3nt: TGTGCCAGTAGTTCCCGAGCGGGAGTTGAGCAGTTCTTC
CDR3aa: CASSSRAGVEQFF

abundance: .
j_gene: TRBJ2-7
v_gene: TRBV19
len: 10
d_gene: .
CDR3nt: TGTGCCCGAATTCTCTACGAGCAGTACTTC
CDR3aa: CARILYEQYF

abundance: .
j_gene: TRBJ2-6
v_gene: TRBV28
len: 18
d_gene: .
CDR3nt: TGTGCCAGCAGTTCCAGGGTTTCAAGTATCTCTGGGGCCAACGTCCTGACTTTC
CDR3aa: CASSSRVSSISGANVLTF

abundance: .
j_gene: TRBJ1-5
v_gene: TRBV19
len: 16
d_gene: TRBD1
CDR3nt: TGTGCCAGTAGTATTTGGGGACAGGGAAGCAATCAGCCCCAGCATTTT
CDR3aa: CASSIWGQGSNQPQHF

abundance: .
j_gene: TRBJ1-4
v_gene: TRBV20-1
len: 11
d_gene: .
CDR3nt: TGCAGTGTGCAGTTCAATGAAAAACTGTTTTTT
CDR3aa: CSVQFNEKLFF

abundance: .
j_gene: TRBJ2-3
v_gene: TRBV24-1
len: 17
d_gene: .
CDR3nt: TGTGCCACCAGTGACCTGTCGGGGGAAGCACCCACAGATACGCAGTATTTT
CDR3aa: CATSDLSGEAPTDTQYF

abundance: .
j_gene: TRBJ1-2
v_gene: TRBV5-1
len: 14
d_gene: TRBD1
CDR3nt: TGCGCCAGCAGCTTCTGGACAGGGGAAGCTGGCTACACCTTC
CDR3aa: CASSFWTGEAGYTF

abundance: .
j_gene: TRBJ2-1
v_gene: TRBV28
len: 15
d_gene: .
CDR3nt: TGTGCCAGCAGTTTCCCCCTCGGGACGGCCCCACCGCAGTTCTTC
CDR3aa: CASSFPLGTAPPQFF

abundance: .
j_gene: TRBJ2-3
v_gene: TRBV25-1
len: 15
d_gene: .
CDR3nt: TGTGCCAGCAGTGAACCCGTTGGGGTTGTCGATACGCAGTATTTT
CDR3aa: CASSEPVGVVDTQYF

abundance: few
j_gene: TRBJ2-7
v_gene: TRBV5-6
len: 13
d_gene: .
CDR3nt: TGTGCCAGCAGCCAGGGTGATCGCTACGAGCAGTACTTC
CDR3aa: CASSQGDRYEQYF

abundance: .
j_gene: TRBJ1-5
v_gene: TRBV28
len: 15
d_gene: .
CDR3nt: TGTGCCAGCCGGAAGTTTTGGGAGAGCAATCAGCCCCAGCATTTT
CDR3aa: CASRKFWESNQPQHF